A single sample is the source of the 22 T cell receptor beta chains below, sequenced in a study of cytomegalovirus exposure and HLA in healthy donors. The primer mix had 60 Vbeta and 13 Jbeta primers. TCRdb's copy holds only in-frame clones and misses some; the assay was immunoSEQ multiplex PCR. Among 250,000 to 350,000 clones listed, roughly 85% were seen once. The sample consisted of PBMCs. These receptors were obtained from a man aged 40-49 years in good health and CMV-seropositive.

As for this clone: A read error may produce the germline difference seen at one junction end. This specimen includes other DNA sequences encoding the same CDR3. The gene calls are TRBV7-2 and TRBJ2-1, with a possible D match to TRBD2 (6 bases). CDR1 is SGHTA, CDR2 FQGNSA, per germline. The length of the CDR3 is 15 residues. The CDR3, as DNA: TGTGCCAGCAGCTCAAACAAGCCGGGACTCGGAGGGGTTGTCTTC. The encoded protein is CASSSNKPGLGGVVF.

CDR3 DNA: TGTGCCACCAGCAGAGGTAGTGACAGGGGCCAAGAGACCCAGTACTTC. This gives the protein CATSRGSDRGQETQYF. J is TRBJ2-5 and V is TRBV15; TRBD1 aligns across 8 bases. Trimming at V came to 1 base and at J to 1 base, leaving 5 bases not matched to a gene. Per the germline V gene, CDR1 is LNHNV and CDR2 is YYDKDF (reference sequence). This CDR3 is built from 16 residues.

The chain links TRBV4-3 to TRBJ2-1; the D gene is possibly TRBD1 (6 bases). V lost 0 bases and J 5 bases, leaving 8 bases between the germline ends. The CDR3 has 14 amino acids. Germline V lookup: CDR1 LGHNA, CDR2 YSLEER. The CDR3 coding sequence is TGCGCCAGCAGCCAAGACAGGGGCCACAATGAGCAGTTCTTC. This encodes CASSQDRGHNEQFF.

This clone occurred a few times. The V and J genes are TRBV10-2 and TRBJ1-4; D not certain. The CDR3 covers 17 residues. Deletions cut 3 bases from V and 2 bases from J, with 16 bases between. Germline CDR1 reads WSHSY; CDR2 reads SAAADI. Here the CDR3 DNA reads TGCGCCAGCAGTGAAAGTTATCTTCGGCGGACTAATGAAAAACTGTTTTTT. Its translation is CASSESYLRRTNEKLFF.

The chain couples TRBV7-2 to TRBJ2-5, with 7 bases that match TRBD1. Trimming removed 5 bases from V and 7 bases from J; junction bases left unmatched: 13. CDR3 length: 15 residues. Germline loops: CDR1 SGHTA, CDR2 FQGNSA. CDR3 coding DNA: TGTGCCAGCAGCGGGACGCCAGGGGGAAAAGGGACCCAGTACTTC. Translated: CASSGTPGGKGTQYF.

The V gene is TRBV30, the J gene TRBJ2-1, with 8 bases lining up with TRBD2. Germline trimming cut 2 bases from V and 5 bases from J; bases unmatched to any gene: 2. Germline V gene data show CDR1 as GTSNPN and CDR2 as SVGIG (reference sequence). The CDR3 spans 13 residues. CDR3 sequence (DNA): TGTGCCTGGAGTCGGACTAGCAACAATGAGCAGTTCTTC. This encodes CAWSRTSNNEQFF. The full variable domain, its missing parts supplied by reference TRBV30 and TRBJ2-1, is SQTIHQWPATLVQPVGSPLSLECTVEGTSNPNLYWYRQAAGRGLQLLFYSVGIGQISSEVPQNLSASRPQDRQFILSSKKLLLSDSGFYLCAWSRTSNNEQFFGPGTRLTVL.

The V gene is TRBV7-6, the J gene TRBJ2-5; 11 bases fit TRBD2. The end of the DNA fits TRBJ2-7 better, so the J call may be wrong. Germline loops: CDR1 SGHVS, CDR2 FNYEAQ. CDR3 size: 14 residues. The CDR3 spells CASSFSGRAYEQYF. The CDR3 nucleotides read TGTGCCAGCAGCTTTAGCGGGAGGGCCTACGAGCAGTACTTC.

This clone was observed once. This sequence joins TRBV7-9 and TRBJ2-1; 10 bases match TRBD1. Germline CDR1 and CDR2: SEHNR and FQNEAQ (reference sequence). With V trimmed by 4 bases and J by 2 bases, 5 bases remained unmatched. The CDR3 sequence is 16 residues long. CDR3 region: CASSSDGTGAYNEQFF. The CDR3 region has the DNA TGTGCCAGCAGCTCGGACGGGACAGGGGCCTACAATGAGCAGTTCTTC.

CDR3 DNA: TGTGCCAGCAGCCTTATGGTCGTCGGGAACACTGAAGCTTTCTTT. It translates to CASSLMVVGNTEAFF. The chain uses TRBV7-6 and TRBJ1-1; D uncertain. Germline V gene data show CDR1 as SGHVS and CDR2 as FNYEAQ. Trimming took off 5 bases at V and 1 base at J, with 14 bases between the two ends. CDR3 size: 15 residues.

V is TRBV29-1 and J is TRBJ2-7; 9 bases align to TRBD2. CDR1 is SQVTM and CDR2 is ANQGSEA in the germline V gene. V lost 4 bases to trimming and J lost 1 base; unmatched junction nucleotides: 2. The CDR3 length is 13 residues. This CDR3 is CSVVTSGSYEQYF. CDR3 nucleotide sequence: TGCAGCGTTGTGACTAGCGGTTCCTACGAGCAGTACTTC.

The chain employs TRBV28 and TRBJ1-5; TRBD1 matches at 8 bases. The V gene end was trimmed by 5 bases and the J gene end by 3 bases; junction bases not matched to a gene: 15. The germline V gene encodes CDR1 MDHEN and CDR2 SYDVKM. There are 18 residues in the CDR3. As DNA, the CDR3 is TGTGCCAGCAGTCCCCCTCTCCCCACAGGGGGTGACAATCAGCCCCAGCATTTT. This codes for CASSPPLPTGGDNQPQHF.

The chain has TRBV7-2 and TRBJ2-5, with a tentative D call TRBD1 (5 bases). CDR1 SGHTA and CDR2 FQGNSA come from the germline V gene. CDR3 length equals 14 residues. Between the trimmed V and J ends, which lost 0 bases and 4 bases, there was a span of 9 bases. The CDR3 loop is CASSLAGQLETQYF. The CDR3 bases are TGTGCCAGCAGCTTAGCGGGGCAATTAGAGACCCAGTACTTC.

This chain links TRBV7-9 with TRBJ1-1, with D unresolved. The CDR3 spans 14 residues. Germline CDR1 is SEHNR and CDR2 is FQNEAQ (reference sequence). The V gene lost 7 bases and the J gene lost 4 bases, with 16 bases spanning the gap. The CDR3 nucleotides are TGTGCCAGCACCCAATCTTCAGAATTCACTGAAGCTTTCTTT. This codes for CASTQSSEFTEAFF.

J is TRBJ2-1 and V is TRBV5-1, with D possibly being TRBD1 (5 bases). V lost 4 bases, J lost 5 bases, and 13 bases lay in between. CDR1 and CDR2 (germline): SGHRS, YFSETQ. The CDR3 covers 14 residues. CDR3 nucleotides: TGCGCCAGCAGCCGATATGCGGACAACAATGAGCAGTTCTTC. Protein sequence: CASSRYADNNEQFF.

The chain combines TRBV7-8 with TRBJ2-7, with D perhaps matching TRBD1 (6 bases). The CDR3 sequence is 14 residues long. Germline CDR1 SGHVS, CDR2 FQNEAQ. The V and J ends lost 7 bases and 3 bases respectively, with 16 bases between them. The CDR3 nucleotides are TGTGCCAGCACCAAAAGGGGGTCTTACTACGAGCAGTACTTC. It yields the protein CASTKRGSYYEQYF.

The chain employs TRBV7-3 and TRBJ2-3; TRBD2 matches at 12 bases. The CDR3 totals 19 residues. V gave up 0 bases and J gave up 5 bases; unmatched junction bases: 12. CDR1 is SGHTA, CDR2 FQGTGA, per germline. The CDR3 protein is CASSLTPSGLAGSGDTQYF. The CDR3 bases are TGTGCCAGCAGCTTAACCCCCTCTGGACTAGCGGGAAGTGGAGATACGCAGTATTTT. The full variable domain, with the rest looked up from reference TRBV7-3 and TRBJ2-3, is GAGVSQTPSNKVTEKGKYVELRCDPISGHTALYWYRQSLGQGPEFLIYFQGTGAADDSGLPNDRFFAVRPEGSVSTLKIQRTERGDSAVYLCASSLTPSGLAGSGDTQYFGPGTRLTVL.

This clone was recorded once. Other DNA sequences in this sample translate to the same CDR3. The V and J genes are TRBV9 and TRBJ2-1; the match to TRBD2 covers 7 bases. This CDR3 region has 14 residues. With V trimmed by 1 base and J by 3 bases, 1 base remained unmatched. Looked up from germline, CDR1 is SGDLS and CDR2 is YYNGEE. The CDR3 sequence: CASSVSGNYNEQFF. The CDR3 nucleotides are TGTGCCAGCAGCGTAAGCGGGAACTACAATGAGCAGTTCTTC. Together with reference TRBV9 and TRBJ2-1, the CDR3 gives the full variable domain: DSGVTQTPKHLITATGQRVTLRCSPRSGDLSVYWYQQSLDQGLQFLIQYYNGEERAKGNILERFSAQQFPDLHSELNLSSLELGDSALYFCASSVSGNYNEQFFGPGTRLTVL.

The chain has TRBV7-3 and TRBJ2-1; TRBD2 matches 11 bases. V lost 2 bases to trimming and J lost 4 bases; unmatched junction nucleotides: 10. The CDR3 spans 18 residues. CDR1 SGHTA and CDR2 FQGTGA come from the germline V gene. The CDR3 DNA reads TGTGCCAGCAGCTTACTCGGGATAGCGGGAGGGAAATACAATGAGCAGTTCTTC. Protein: CASSLLGIAGGKYNEQFF. The variable domain in full, completed from reference TRBV7-3 and TRBJ2-1, reads GAGVSQTPSNKVTEKGKYVELRCDPISGHTALYWYRQSLGQGPEFLIYFQGTGAADDSGLPNDRFFAVRPEGSVSTLKIQRTERGDSAVYLCASSLLGIAGGKYNEQFFGPGTRLTVL.

This sequence joins TRBV4-1 and TRBJ2-4; D is perhaps TRBD2 (6 bases). The V gene lost 3 bases and the J gene lost 13 bases, with 19 bases spanning the gap. The germline V gene has CDR1 MGHRA and CDR2 YSYEKL. The CDR3 has 14 residues. The CDR3 bases are TGCGCCAGCAGCCAGCCGCTGGGTCGGGCGGGACAGTACTTC. Amino acids: CASSQPLGRAGQYF.

This clone was found once. The gene calls are TRBV9 and TRBJ2-3; 8 bases are shared with TRBD2. The ends lost 3 bases at V and 2 bases at J; junction bases unmatched: 8. The CDR3 sequence is 16 residues long. In germline, CDR1 is SGDLS, CDR2 YYNGEE. CDR3 coding DNA: TGTGCCAGCAGCGGGGGGAGTAGCGGGAACACAGATACGCAGTATTTT. Translation: CASSGGSSGNTDTQYF.

This clone was recorded once. The rearrangement joins TRBV19 to TRBJ2-3; 13 positions match TRBD2. Germline-derived CDR1 and CDR2 are LNHDA and SQIVND (reference sequence). V was clipped by 1 base and J by 5 bases; unmatched bases: 3. The CDR3 is 16 residues long. This CDR3 reads CASSIGTSGSGDTQYF. CDR3 sequence (DNA): TGTGCCAGTAGTATAGGGACTAGCGGGAGTGGAGATACGCAGTATTTT.

This clone has just one count. The chain couples TRBV27 to TRBJ2-3, with TRBD1 as a possible D gene (5 bases). V was pared by 2 bases and J by 0 bases, with 9 bases between. The CDR3 sequence is 15 residues long. The germline V gene encodes CDR1 MNHEY and CDR2 SMNVEV (reference sequence). CDR3 loop: CASSLRQSSTDTQYF. Here the CDR3 DNA reads TGTGCCAGCAGTTTACGACAGTCTAGCACAGATACGCAGTATTTT.